Below, 11 T cell receptor beta chains from the same sample are listed, as sequenced in a study of vaccination and CD4 T cells after COVID-19 (dated by TCRdb to between 2020 and 2023). For these TCRs, the target antigens are not known. The library was generated by PCR. Reads for this sample came from an Illumina iSeq 100. DNA from cultured CD4+ T cells underwent TCR sequencing with the Oncomine TCR Beta short-read assay at the Johns Hopkins FTIC core. TCRdb ran its own pipeline on the public reads, namely fastp trimming at Q25 and MiXCR clone calling, and kept in-frame beta chains. Entries that share a CDR3 protein sequence are merged under the most common genes and DNA. A total of 2,900 or so distinct CDR3 sequences appear in this sample, roughly 35% of them only once. 37% of the sample comes from the top ten. According to the study, the label for this sample's treatment or condition signals: approximately 9-day PBMC culture with coronavirus spike peptide pools or control peptides (ViraFEST assay).

Sequences were obtained from CD4+ T cells from blood, cultured in vitro. These TCRs come from a human donor who had recovered from COVID-19.

This chain uses TRBV20-1 with TRBJ2-1, with TRBD2 matching 14 bases. Germline lookup yields CDR1 DFQATT and CDR2 SNEGSKA (reference sequence). This CDR3 spans 15 amino acids. The trim removed 6 bases at V and 8 bases at J, leaving 9 bases unmatched. CDR3 nucleotide sequence: TGCAGTGCCCCGACTAGCGGGGGGGCCGGGGATGAGCAGTTCTTC. Residues: CSAPTSGGAGDEQFF.

This chain joins TRBV5-1 and TRBJ2-3; D may be TRBD2 (6 bases). Trimming removed 4 bases at V and 4 bases at J, with 16 bases between. CDR3 length: 15 amino acids. Germline V gene sequence: CDR1 SGHRS, CDR2 YFSETQ. CDR3 nucleotides: TGCGCCAGCAGCCTCTTGACTAGTAGGCCAGATACGCAGTATTTT. Protein sequence: CASSLLTSRPDTQYF.

In its sample, this clonotype was seen a few times. The chain employs TRBV30 and TRBJ2-1; D remains unclear. V shed 3 bases and J shed 8 bases, with 11 bases lying between them. CDR1 GTSNPN and CDR2 SVGIG come from the germline V gene (reference sequence). This CDR3 has 12 residues. Here the CDR3 DNA reads TGTGCCTGGAGCCAAACCCTGGATGAGCAGTTCTTC. This codes for CAWSQTLDEQFF.

This clonotype came up a few times. The rearrangement uses TRBV11-2 and TRBJ1-4; TRBD1 matches 9 bases. The germline CDR1 and CDR2 sequences are SGHAT and FQNNGV. The CDR3 consists of 16 residues. The trim removed 4 bases at V and 3 bases at J, leaving 6 bases unmatched. DNA for the CDR3: TGTGCCAGCAGCTGGGGCGGGACAGGGCCTAATGAAAAACTGTTTTTT. Its protein product is CASSWGGTGPNEKLFF.

The CDR3 protein is CSASVALTARDGYTF. CDR3 nucleotides: TGCAGTGCTAGCGTCGCTTTGACGGCCAGAGATGGCTACACCTTC. V usage is TRBV20-1 and J usage is TRBJ1-2; D is ambiguous. From germline, CDR1 is DFQATT and CDR2 SNEGSKA (reference sequence). Trimming removed 3 bases from V and 6 bases from J, with 20 bases in between. The CDR3 is made up of 15 amino acids.

This clonotype was observed a few times. CDR3 loop: CASSLAGRGEKLFF. Written as DNA, the CDR3 is TGTGCCAGCAGCTTAGCAGGGCGGGGCGAAAAACTGTTTTTT. This chain connects TRBV7-8 to TRBJ1-4, with TRBD1 as a possible D gene (5 bases). Germline V gene sequence: CDR1 SGHVS, CDR2 FQNEAQ. Deletions cut 0 bases from V and 8 bases from J, with 10 bases between. The CDR3 length is 14 residues.

This rearrangement joins TRBV12-3 or TRBV12-4 to TRBJ1-6; D not certain. Trimming removed 4 bases at V and 6 bases at J, with 10 bases between. The CDR3 spans 14 residues. The CDR3: CASSSSGSNSPLHF. Here the CDR3 DNA reads TGTGCCAGCAGTTCATCGGGGTCTAATTCACCCCTCCACTTT.

This clonotype was recorded a few times. V is TRBV7-9 and J is TRBJ2-7; TRBD1 aligns across 10 bases. CDR1 is SEHNR and CDR2 is FQNEAQ in the germline V gene (reference sequence). The CDR3 extends over 16 amino acids. The V segment lost 1 base and the J segment 2 bases; nucleotides outside the gene matches: 5. CDR3 sequence (DNA): TGTGCCAGCAGCTTAGGCGGGACAGGGGCGGCCTACGAGCAGTACTTC. It codes for CASSLGGTGAAYEQYF. Full variable domain (rest looked up from reference TRBV7-9 and TRBJ2-7): DTGVSQNPRHKITKRGQNVTFRCDPISEHNRLYWYRQTLGQGPEFLTYFQNEAQLEKSRLLSDRFSAERPKGSFSTLEIQRTEQGDSAMYLCASSLGGTGAAYEQYFGPGTRLTVT.

This clonotype was observed a few times. This chain connects TRBV30 to TRBJ1-5; 8 bases are a match to TRBD1. The CDR3 sequence is 15 residues long. The V gene end was trimmed by 2 bases and the J gene end by 7 bases; junction bases not matched to a gene: 10. Germline values: CDR1 GTSNPN, CDR2 SVGIG (reference sequence). Here the CDR3 reads CAWSIYRGLGQPQHF. In DNA, the CDR3 is TGTGCCTGGAGTATTTACAGGGGGTTAGGGCAGCCCCAGCATTTT.

The chain uses TRBV5-4 and TRBJ1-4, with unresolved D. This CDR3 is built from 14 residues. V was pared by 0 bases and J by 0 bases, with 3 bases between. Germline assignment: CDR1 SGHNT and CDR2 YYREEE (reference sequence). The CDR3 loop is CASSLAATNEKLFF. As DNA, the CDR3 is TGTGCCAGCAGCTTGGCAGCAACTAATGAAAAACTGTTTTTT.

The V and J genes are TRBV2 and TRBJ2-7; maybe TRBD1 (5 bases). V was clipped by 7 bases and J by 5 bases, with 12 bases between them. There are 12 residues in the CDR3. Germline CDR1 is SNHLY and CDR2 is FYNNEI. This CDR3 reads CASKQGYHEQYF. As DNA, the CDR3 is TGTGCCAGCAAGCAGGGATACCACGAGCAGTACTTC.